These 32 T cell receptor beta chains originate from one sample sequenced in a study of neurological immune-mediated disorders. TCRdb called the 5' RACE reads again in MiXCR, with one record for every CDR3 protein. The top ten hold 3.5% to 4.5% of the sample, which has roughly 55,000 distinct CDR3 sequences, approximately 17% seen once. Sequences were obtained from PBMCs. The receptors shown here come from a man in his sixties in good health.

This clonotype was seen at least ten times. The rearrangement joins TRBV4-1 to TRBJ1-6; a weak D match, TRBD1 (5 bases). V was cut by 2 bases and J by 1 base, with 15 bases left in between. This CDR3 contains 18 residues. Germline lookup yields CDR1 MGHRA and CDR2 YSYEKL. This CDR3 is CASSQRSGGGSYNSPLHF. CDR3 sequence (DNA): TGCGCCAGCAGCCAAAGATCGGGGGGGGGATCCTATAATTCACCCCTCCACTTT.

This clonotype was recorded at least ten times. V usage is TRBV20-1 and J usage is TRBJ1-5, with a weak D call TRBD1 (5 bases). The CDR3 has 14 residues. The V gene lost 6 bases and the J gene lost 1 base, with 13 bases spanning the gap. Germline loops: CDR1 DFQATT, CDR2 SNEGSKA (reference sequence). CDR3 coding DNA: TGCAGTGCAGGCCCCAGGGAGAGCAATCAGCCCCAGCATTTT. Residues: CSAGPRESNQPQHF.

This clonotype is medium-sized in the sample. The gene calls are TRBV12-3 or TRBV12-4 and TRBJ1-1; D gene unclear. Deletions cut 2 bases from V and 0 bases from J, with 4 bases between. CDR3 length: 13 amino acids. CDR3 loop: CASSLTMNTEAFF. For the CDR3, the DNA is TGTGCCAGCAGTTTAACCATGAACACTGAAGCTTTCTTT.

At least ten counts were recorded for this clonotype. This chain joins TRBV5-6 and TRBJ2-1; TRBD2 aligns across 7 bases. Trimming cost V 4 bases and J 3 bases; bases outside gene matches: 4. The length of the CDR3 is 14 residues. Germline V CDR1 and CDR2: SGHDT, YYEEEE. Written as DNA, the CDR3 is TGTGCCAGCAGCACGGGACTATTCTACAATGAGCAGTTCTTC. The encoded protein is CASSTGLFYNEQFF.

Sample share makes this clonotype medium-sized (0.01 to 0.1%). The chain recombines TRBV20-1 with TRBJ2-1, with TRBD2 matching 10 bases. CDR1 DFQATT and CDR2 SNEGSKA come from the germline V gene (reference sequence). The J segment lost 8 bases and the V segment lost 3 bases, leaving 10 bases of the junction unmatched. The CDR3 consists of 15 residues. CDR3 loop: CSASELAGVGDEQFF. The CDR3 bases are TGCAGTGCTAGCGAGCTAGCGGGAGTGGGCGATGAGCAGTTCTTC.

This clonotype has a count of ten or more. The rearrangement uses TRBV20-1 and TRBJ1-2, with a tentative D call TRBD1 (5 bases). CDR1 and CDR2 (germline): DFQATT, SNEGSKA (reference sequence). This CDR3 has 14 amino acids. V dropped 1 base and J dropped 2 bases, with 11 bases sitting between them. Here the CDR3 reads CSARARGGNYGYTF. DNA for the CDR3: TGCAGTGCTAGAGCCCGGGGGGGGAACTATGGCTACACCTTC.

The V gene is TRBV29-1, the J gene TRBJ2-5, with a tentative D call TRBD1 (6 bases). Trimming removed 4 bases from V and 3 bases from J, with 9 bases in between. The V gene's germline CDR1 is SQVTM and CDR2 ANQGSEA. The CDR3 loop spans 12 amino acids. CDR3 DNA sequence: TGCAGCGTTGGAGACAGGAAAGAGACCCAGTACTTC. Its protein is CSVGDRKETQYF.

Worth noting for this clonotype: This may come from a read error, since a much larger clone is one base off. The V gene is TRBV27, the J gene TRBJ2-7; 8 bases match TRBD2. Germline V lookup: CDR1 MNHEY, CDR2 SMNVEV (reference sequence). The CDR3 has 15 amino acids. Trimming took 3 bases from V and 10 from J; bases not matched to a gene: 14. The CDR3 is CASSFSGTREAHQYF. The CDR3 nucleotides read TGTGCCAGCAGTTTTTCAGGGACTAGGGAGGCGCACCAGTACTTC.

There are many counts of this clonotype. The chain uses TRBV2 and TRBJ1-2, with 8 bases identical to TRBD1. The germline gives CDR1 SNHLY, CDR2 FYNNEI. Losses at the gene ends were 2 bases for V and 4 bases for J; bases not matched to a gene: 12. The CDR3 sequence is 17 residues long. The CDR3 nucleotides read TGTGCCAGCAGTGAAACGCCTCGAGGACAGGGAGGCTATGGCTACACCTTC. Protein product: CASSETPRGQGGYGYTF.

This clonotype was observed at least ten times. This chain links TRBV20-1 with TRBJ2-7; a possible D gene is TRBD1 (6 bases). Germline values: CDR1 DFQATT, CDR2 SNEGSKA (reference sequence). Deletions cut 0 bases from V and 13 bases from J, with 22 bases between. This CDR3 has 14 amino acids. For the CDR3, the DNA is TGCAGTGCTAGAGATGTCCGACAGGTCGCTAACATCTACTTC. As protein: CSARDVRQVANIYF.

As concerns this clonotype: The conserved closing phenylalanine or tryptophan is absent in this CDR3, likely reflecting a read error. The rearrangement uses TRBV12-5 and TRBJ2-1; TRBD1 or TRBD2 may be the D gene (5 bases each). This CDR3 spans 13 amino acids. V was pared by 8 bases and J by 10 bases, with 18 bases between. Germline CDR1 reads LGHNT; CDR2 reads FRNRAP. In DNA form, the CDR3 reads TGTGCTAGTTCCCGGGGCTTAGCTGACGAGCAGTTCTTA. It codes for CASSRGLADEQFL.

This clonotype showed up many times. V gene TRBV5-5 combines with J gene TRBJ2-7; TRBD2 aligns across 10 bases. V shed 4 bases and J 2 bases; nucleotides not matched to a gene: 6. Germline V CDR1 and CDR2: SGHKS, YYEKEE (reference sequence). This CDR3 comprises 15 residues. The CDR3 DNA is TGTGCCAGCAGCCCAGGACTAGCGGCTACCTACGAGCAGTACTTC. Translating it yields CASSPGLAATYEQYF.

This clonotype was observed at least ten times. At one boundary the junction diverges from the germline segment, which might be a read error. The rearrangement links TRBV7-9 to TRBJ2-2, with 9 bases aligning to TRBD1. This CDR3 contains 14 residues. The germline CDR1 and CDR2 sequences are SEHNR and FQNEAQ (reference sequence). CDR3 DNA sequence: TGTGCGAGCAACAAGGGACAGGGTGCCGGGGAGCTGTTTTTT. It encodes CASNKGQGAGELFF.

This clonotype was recorded at least ten times. The J gene is TRBJ2-5, the V gene TRBV7-2; D is undetermined. The V and J ends lost 5 bases and 2 bases respectively, with 9 bases between them. The germline gives CDR1 SGHTA, CDR2 FQGNSA. The CDR3 is 13 amino acids. The CDR3 nucleotides are TGTGCCAGCAGCATCCGTACACAAGAGACCCAGTACTTC. This encodes CASSIRTQETQYF.

At least ten counts were recorded for this clonotype. This chain connects TRBV10-3 to TRBJ1-3; D not resolved. Germline loops: CDR1 ENHRY, CDR2 SYGVKD. V lost 10 bases and J lost 0, with 10 bases in between. The CDR3 is 13 amino acids. The CDR3: CATKQPSGNTIYF. The CDR3 DNA reads as TGTGCCACAAAACAGCCCTCTGGAAACACCATATATTTT.

The sample holds many counts of this clonotype. J is TRBJ2-5 and V is TRBV7-6; perhaps TRBD1 as D (6 bases). The germline V gene encodes CDR1 SGHVS and CDR2 FNYEAQ. CDR3 size: 14 residues. The V end lost 5 bases, the J end lost 0 bases, and 10 bases lay between the germline ends. The DNA of the CDR3 is TGTGCCAGCAGCCTCTCAGGGGACCAAGAGACCCAGTACTTC. Amino acid sequence: CASSLSGDQETQYF. Supplemented by reference TRBV7-6 and TRBJ2-5, the full variable domain reads GAGVSQSPRYKVTKRGQDVALRCDPISGHVSLYWYRQALGQGPEFLTYFNYEAQQDKSGLPNDRFSAERPEGSISTLTIQRTEQRDSAMYRCASSLSGDQETQYFGPGTRLLVL.

This clonotype appeared many times. V is TRBV6-2 or TRBV6-3 and J is TRBJ1-1; TRBD1 agrees at 7 bases. Trimming at V came to 6 bases and at J to 1 base, leaving 5 bases not matched to a gene. The CDR3 has 14 amino acids. Germline V lookup: CDR1 MNHEY, CDR2 SVGEGT. DNA of the CDR3: TGTGCCAGCAGATCGGGACAGTGGAACACTGAAGCTTTCTTT. Its translation is CASRSGQWNTEAFF.

This clonotype showed up many times. The V gene is TRBV7-2, the J gene TRBJ2-3, with 10 bases matching TRBD2. Germline CDR1 and CDR2: SGHTA and FQGNSA. Trimming took 1 base from V and 5 from J; bases not matched to a gene: 6. This CDR3 comprises 16 residues. The CDR3 nucleotides read TGTGCCAGCAGCTTAGTCTCTAGCGGGAGAAGAGATACGCAGTATTTT. It encodes CASSLVSSGRRDTQYF.

As concerns this clonotype: Possible read error: a much larger clone is one base away. The chain uses TRBV6-6 and TRBJ2-2; 9 nucleotides agree with TRBD2. The V and J ends lost 6 bases and 4 bases, in that order; junction bases with no gene match: 15. The germline V gene encodes CDR1 MNHNY and CDR2 SVGAGI (reference sequence). This CDR3 has 18 residues. The CDR3: CASSRPPRLAGTTGELFF. CDR3 bases: TGTGCCAGCAGCCGCCCTCCCCGCCTAGCGGGAACCACCGGGGAGCTGTTTTTT.

This clonotype came up many times. The chain is built from TRBV20-1 and TRBJ2-1; 10 bases are shared with TRBD2. This CDR3 spans 16 amino acids. The V segment lost 5 bases and the J segment 7 bases; nucleotides outside the gene matches: 14. CDR1 is DFQATT and CDR2 is SNEGSKA in the germline V gene (reference sequence). DNA for the CDR3: TGCAGTGCTCCAAATCCTGCTAGCGGGAGTGGTAATGAGCAGTTCTTC. Amino acid sequence: CSAPNPASGSGNEQFF.

Comment on this clonotype: This may stem from a read error, because a much larger clone lies one nucleotide away. The chain employs TRBV15 and TRBJ1-5, with a possible D match to TRBD1 (5 bases). Germline loops: CDR1 LNHNV, CDR2 YYDKDF (reference sequence). This CDR3 is 17 amino acids long. CDR3 nucleotide sequence: TGTGCCACCAGGAGAGGGGTTCCTTTAAGGGGCAATCAGCCCCAGCATTTT. It is translated as CATRRGVPLRGNQPQHF.

This clonotype was counted many times. The rearrangement links TRBV10-3 to TRBJ2-2, with 7 bases matching TRBD2. The junction had 10 bases not matched to a gene; V was cut back by 6 bases and J by 3 bases. The germline gives CDR1 ENHRY, CDR2 SYGVKD. The CDR3 contains 16 residues. CDR3 sequence reads: CAIRPTTSQDTGELFF. CDR3 DNA: TGTGCCATCAGACCAACGACTAGCCAAGACACCGGGGAGCTGTTTTTT.

This clonotype was picked up many times. The chain joins TRBV27 to TRBJ2-3; 9 bases line up with TRBD1. This CDR3 is built from 14 residues. V lost 3 bases, J lost 4 bases, and 2 bases stayed unmatched. The germline V gene encodes CDR1 MNHEY and CDR2 SMNVEV (reference sequence). CDR3 DNA sequence: TGTGCCAGCAGTTTCCGGACAGGGGCAGATACGCAGTATTTT. Translated, it gives CASSFRTGADTQYF.

The table lists this clonotype with many counts. This chain uses TRBV11-2 with TRBJ2-2; the D is unclear. Trimming left V 1 base short and J 9 bases short, with 6 bases between. The CDR3 consists of 12 residues. The germline V gene has CDR1 SGHAT and CDR2 FQNNGV. CDR3 sequence: CASSLGVRELFF. The CDR3 nucleotides read TGTGCCAGCAGCTTAGGCGTGAGGGAGCTGTTTTTT.

Comment on this clonotype: The germline gene is not matched at one end of the junction; a read error may be the cause. J is TRBJ2-5 and V is TRBV12-3 or TRBV12-4, with D unclear. The CDR3 is made up of 13 amino acids. The DNA of the CDR3 is TGTGCCAGCTCCTTCCGGTGGAATGAGACCCATTACTTC. Protein sequence: CASSFRWNETHYF.

The chain joins TRBV29-1 to TRBJ2-2; D is undetermined. Trimming cost V 4 bases and J 4 bases, with 10 bases left between them. CDR1 SQVTM and CDR2 ANQGSEA come from the germline V gene. The CDR3 consists of 13 residues. In nucleotides, the CDR3 is TGCAGCGTTGTCTGGGCCCTCACCGGGGAGCTGTTTTTT. Its translation is CSVVWALTGELFF.

Details on this clonotype: One junction end does not reproduce the germline sequence, and a read error may be involved. J is TRBJ2-6 and V is TRBV7-2, with D possibly being TRBD1 (5 bases). Germline V lookup: CDR1 SGHTA, CDR2 FQGNSA. CDR3 length equals 14 residues. This chain's CDR3 is CASSLAGGANVLTF. As DNA, the CDR3 is TGTGCCAGCAGTTTAGCAGGGGGGGCCAACGTCCTGACTTTC.

This clonotype was detected many times. This chain links TRBV18 with TRBJ2-1; D is undetermined. This CDR3 is 15 amino acids long. The V end lost 4 bases, the J end lost 11 bases, and 21 bases lay between the germline ends. Germline V gives CDR1 KGHSH, CDR2 LQKENI. CDR3: CASSQRAGKTRQQFF. Here the CDR3 DNA reads TGTGCCAGCTCACAACGCGCCGGAAAAACCAGGCAGCAGTTCTTC.

This clonotype was picked up many times. The rearrangement joins TRBV5-4 to TRBJ2-3; 7 nucleotides align to TRBD2. The CDR3 is 15 residues long. CDR1 SGHNT and CDR2 YYREEE come from the germline V gene (reference sequence). J was trimmed by 4 bases and V by 5 bases; bases with no gene match: 10. CDR3 amino acids: CASSRGRREADTQYF. In DNA form, the CDR3 reads TGTGCCAGCAGTCGGGGGAGACGGGAGGCAGATACGCAGTATTTT.

This clonotype was detected many times. This rearrangement joins TRBV7-2 to TRBJ2-2, with D uncertain. CDR3 size: 14 residues. Germline CDR1 and CDR2: SGHTA and FQGNSA. The V end was cut by 1 base, the J end by 7 bases, with 10 bases between. CDR3 loop: CASSLDPALGELFF. CDR3 DNA: TGTGCCAGCAGCTTAGATCCAGCCCTCGGGGAGCTGTTTTTT.

In this sample, this clonotype turned up many times. The genes are TRBV28 and TRBJ1-1; D is unresolved. The V end lost 2 bases, the J end lost 1 base, and 11 bases lay between the germline ends. This CDR3 has 15 residues. Germline V gene lookup returns CDR1 MDHEN and CDR2 SYDVKM. CDR3 protein: CASSLHAGGNTEAFF. The CDR3 DNA follows: TGTGCCAGCAGTTTACATGCCGGAGGGAACACTGAAGCTTTCTTT.

This clonotype has ten or more counts. V and J are TRBV12-3 or TRBV12-4 and TRBJ2-7, with 12 bases lining up with TRBD2. The CDR3 runs to 17 residues. V dropped 6 bases and J dropped 2; count of bases not matched to a gene: 11. The CDR3 region has the DNA TGTGCCAGCAGCACGGGACTAGCGGGCATTCTAACCTACGAGCAGTACTTC. This encodes CASSTGLAGILTYEQYF.